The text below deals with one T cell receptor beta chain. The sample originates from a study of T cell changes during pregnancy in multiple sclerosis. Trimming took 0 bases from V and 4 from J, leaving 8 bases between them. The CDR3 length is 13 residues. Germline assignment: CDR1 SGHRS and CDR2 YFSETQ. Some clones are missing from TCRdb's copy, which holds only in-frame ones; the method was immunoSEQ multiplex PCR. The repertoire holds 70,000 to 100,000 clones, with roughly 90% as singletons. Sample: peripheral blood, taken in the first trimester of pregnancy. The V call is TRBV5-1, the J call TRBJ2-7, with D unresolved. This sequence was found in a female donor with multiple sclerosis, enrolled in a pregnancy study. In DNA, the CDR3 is TGCGCCAGCAGCTTGGAATGGCGGTACGAGCAGTACTTC. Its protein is CASSLEWRYEQYF.